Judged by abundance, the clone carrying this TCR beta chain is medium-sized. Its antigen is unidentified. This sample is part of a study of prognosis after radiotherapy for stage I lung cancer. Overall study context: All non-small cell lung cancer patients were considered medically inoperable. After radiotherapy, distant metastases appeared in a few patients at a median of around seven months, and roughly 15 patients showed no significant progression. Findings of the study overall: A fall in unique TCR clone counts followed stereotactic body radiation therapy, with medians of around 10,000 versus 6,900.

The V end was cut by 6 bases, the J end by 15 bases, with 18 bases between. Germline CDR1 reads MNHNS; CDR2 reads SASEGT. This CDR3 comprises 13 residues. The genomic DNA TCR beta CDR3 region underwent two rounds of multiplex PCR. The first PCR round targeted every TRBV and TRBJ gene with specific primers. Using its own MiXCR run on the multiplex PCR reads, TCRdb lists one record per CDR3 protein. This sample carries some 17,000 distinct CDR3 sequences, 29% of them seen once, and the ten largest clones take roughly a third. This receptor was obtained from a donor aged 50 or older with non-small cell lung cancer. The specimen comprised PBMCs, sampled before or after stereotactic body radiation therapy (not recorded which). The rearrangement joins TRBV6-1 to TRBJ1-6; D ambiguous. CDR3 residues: CASSSGPRGLLHF. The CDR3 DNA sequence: TGTGCCAGCAGCAGCGGTCCCAGAGGACTCCTCCACTTT.